This T cell receptor beta chain was sequenced during a study of regulatory T cells in long-lasting Graves disease. Overall study findings and caveats: New patients shared fewer public clonotypes (more than 850) than persistent patients did (fewer than 3,000).

Described time point: newly diagnosed GD, antithyroid drugs for less than 3 months. PBMC-extracted RNA yielded the TCR library. The V end was cut by 1 base, the J end by 2 bases, with 13 bases between. This CDR3 has 16 residues. Per germline, CDR1 MDHEN and CDR2 SYDVKM. This clonotype was seen repeatedly, ten times or more. The antigen remains unidentified. Assembly of TCR beta libraries relied on iRepertoire HTBI primers together with Arm-PCR of CDR3 regions. From the multiplex PCR reads, TCRdb called clonotypes with MiXCR, one entry per CDR3 protein. The sample shows 560,000 or so distinct CDR3 sequences, 15% to 20% of them seen only once. This sample also belongs to another study, concerning T cells in Graves' hyperthyroidism and ophthalmopathy.

The gene calls are TRBV28 and TRBJ2-3; D perhaps matches TRBD1 (6 bases). The clonotype was recovered from a man younger than 35 with Graves disease. The source was peripheral blood mononuclear cells (PBMCs), collected at new diagnosis, from a patient treated with antithyroid drugs. CDR3 loop: CASSLFRGTNTDTQYF. As DNA, the CDR3 is TGTGCCAGCAGTTTATTCAGGGGAACTAACACAGATACGCAGTATTTT.